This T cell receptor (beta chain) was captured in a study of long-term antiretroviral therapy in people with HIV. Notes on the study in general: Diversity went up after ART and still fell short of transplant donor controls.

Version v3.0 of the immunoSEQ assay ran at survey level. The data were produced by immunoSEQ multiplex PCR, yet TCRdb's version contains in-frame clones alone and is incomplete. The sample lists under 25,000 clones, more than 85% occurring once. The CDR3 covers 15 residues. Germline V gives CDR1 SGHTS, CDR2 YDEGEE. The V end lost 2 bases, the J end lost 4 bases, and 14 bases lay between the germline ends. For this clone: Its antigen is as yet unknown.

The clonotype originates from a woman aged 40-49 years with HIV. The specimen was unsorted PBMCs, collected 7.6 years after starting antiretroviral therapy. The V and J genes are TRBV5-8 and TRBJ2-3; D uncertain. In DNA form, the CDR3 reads TGTGCCAGCAGCTTTGGTCACCTCACACCAGATACGCAGTATTTT. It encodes CASSFGHLTPDTQYF.